This TCR beta chain was recovered during a study of graft-versus-host responses after intestinal transplantation. The overall study: All recipients were given anti-thymocyte globulin induction, and tacrolimus and steroids were then administered for roughly three years.

J was trimmed by 5 bases and V by 4 bases; bases with no gene match: 3. The V gene's germline CDR1 is SGHVS and CDR2 FNYEAQ. The CDR3 consists of 15 residues. A note on this clone: Its antigen is not identified. At the DNA level, this CDR3 is encoded by other sequences in the same sample as well.

The method was immunoSEQ multiplex PCR; TCRdb's version includes in-frame clones alone and lacks a portion of them. The sample contains just over 70,000 clones, 84% of which appear only once. Study-wide findings and caveats: Peak circulating GvH clone levels tracked with early post-transplant HvG declines. Ileal or blood samples showed some GvH clones first, and such clones were also found in recipient marrow.

The J gene is TRBJ1-6, the V gene TRBV7-6, with 9 bases lining up with TRBD1. Sequenced here: unstimulated CD4+ T cells sorted from spleen or lymph node cells, sampled before transplant. The origin of this receptor is a human donor who was the organ donor for an intestinal transplant. CDR3 protein: CASSSGTGNNSPLHF. CDR3 in DNA: TGTGCCAGCAGCTCCGGGACAGGGAATAATTCACCCCTCCACTTT. The full variable domain, completed using reference TRBV7-6 and TRBJ1-6, is GAGVSQSPRYKVTKRGQDVALRCDPISGHVSLYWYRQALGQGPEFLTYFNYEAQQDKSGLPNDRFSAERPEGSISTLTIQRTEQRDSAMYRCASSSGTGNNSPLHFGNGTRLTVT.